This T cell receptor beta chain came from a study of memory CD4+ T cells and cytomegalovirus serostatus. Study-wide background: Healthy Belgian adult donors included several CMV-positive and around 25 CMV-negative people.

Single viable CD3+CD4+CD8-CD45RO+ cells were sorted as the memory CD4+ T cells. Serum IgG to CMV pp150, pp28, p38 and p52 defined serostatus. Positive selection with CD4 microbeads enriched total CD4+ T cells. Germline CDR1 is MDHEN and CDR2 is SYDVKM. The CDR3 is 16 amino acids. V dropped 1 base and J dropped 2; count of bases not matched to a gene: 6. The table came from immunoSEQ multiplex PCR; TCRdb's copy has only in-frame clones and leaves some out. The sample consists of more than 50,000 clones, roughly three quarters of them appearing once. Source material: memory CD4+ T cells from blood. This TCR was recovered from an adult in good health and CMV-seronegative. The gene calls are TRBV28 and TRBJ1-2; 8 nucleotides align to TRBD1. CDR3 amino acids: CASSLFGQGPNYGYTF. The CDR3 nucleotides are TGTGCCAGCAGTTTATTCGGACAGGGTCCCAACTATGGCTACACCTTC.